The table lists the clone carrying this T cell receptor (beta chain) with a count of one. This entry belongs to a study of blood T cell repertoires in COVID-19. Study-wide context: In each case, the material was cDNA or gDNA derived from T cells, B-cell-depleted T cells, or PBMCs.

Trimming shortened V by 7 bases and J by 3 bases, and 10 bases separated the two germline ends. The CDR3 loop spans 13 amino acids. CDR1 and CDR2 from the germline V gene are GTSNPN and SVGIG (reference sequence). The repertoire was sequenced with immunoSEQ multiplex PCR; TCRdb's copy has only in-frame clones and lacks some. The table has 250,000 to 300,000 clones, roughly nine tenths seen once. This chain joins TRBV30 and TRBJ1-6; D unresolved. The material sequenced was PBMCs or T cells enriched from blood (not recorded which). This receptor was identified in a human donor in a cohort exposed to, infected with or recovered from COVID-19 (not recorded which). The donor label of this sample is uncertain. DNA of the CDR3: TGTGCCTCGGCGGGGAGCTATAATTCACCCCTCCACTTT. The encoded protein is CASAGSYNSPLHF.